In this sample, the clone carrying this T cell receptor (beta chain) turned up once. This sample stems from a study of blood T cell repertoires in COVID-19. Study in general: The United States, Italy and Spain supplied acute and convalescent COVID-19 samples. The cDNA or gDNA used as material had been derived from T cells, B-cell-depleted T cells, or PBMCs.

In the authors' methods: From reference gene primer amplification, estimates of nucleated cell counts were derived. Assay used: immunoSEQ multiplex PCR; TCRdb lists only in-frame clones, some missing. V and J calls and clone size are those listed in that table; D and trimming were worked out from the DNA. The sample lists under 250,000 clones, less than 85% seen once, with roughly 6.7% in the top ten. The CDR3 length is 13 residues. V trimming: 3 bases; J trimming: 5 bases; junction bases outside the gene matches: 6. Germline CDR1 and CDR2: GTSNPN and SVGIG (reference sequence). The source material was peripheral blood. The chain has TRBV30 and TRBJ2-5; 7 bases fit TRBD2. This receptor was identified in a woman in her 70s with acute or convalescent COVID-19. CDR3 coding DNA: TGTGCCTGGAGACGGGGAGGGAGGGAGACCCAGTACTTC. It is translated as CAWRRGGRETQYF.